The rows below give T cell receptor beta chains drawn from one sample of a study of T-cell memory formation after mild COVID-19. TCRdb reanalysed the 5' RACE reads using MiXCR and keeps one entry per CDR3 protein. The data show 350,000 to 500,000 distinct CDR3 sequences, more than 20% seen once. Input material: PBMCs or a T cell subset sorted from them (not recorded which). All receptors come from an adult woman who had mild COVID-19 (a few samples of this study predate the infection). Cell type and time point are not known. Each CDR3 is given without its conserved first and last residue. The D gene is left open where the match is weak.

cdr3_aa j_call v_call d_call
ASTMVGGTEAF TRBJ1-1 TRBV9 NA
ASSSGTDGYT TRBJ1-2 TRBV7-9 NA
SADRDGSYEQY TRBJ2-7 TRBV20-1 NA
ASGLGNSEAF TRBJ1-1 TRBV12-5 NA
ASSRSGTGPYEQY TRBJ2-7 TRBV12-3/TRBV12-4 TRBD1
ASSLASGTYNEQF TRBJ2-1 TRBV7-9 TRBD2
ASSSLTGEAF TRBJ1-1 TRBV7-9 NA
ASSLDGGSQETQY TRBJ2-5 TRBV5-1 NA
ASSLILGGAYEQY TRBJ2-7 TRBV5-1 NA
ASSYRGLTGAFTDTQY TRBJ2-3 TRBV19 TRBD1
ASSPSIPYEQY TRBJ2-7 TRBV19 NA
ASSLDSSGEDQY TRBJ2-4 TRBV13 TRBD2
ASSEGVSEQF TRBJ2-1 TRBV5-1 NA
ATSDLGAGNEQF TRBJ2-1 TRBV24-1 NA
ATSDAPGLAQSGELF TRBJ2-2 TRBV24-1 TRBD2
SARGSPQETQY TRBJ2-5 TRBV20-1 NA
ASSNFRARGGEQY TRBJ2-7 TRBV6-2/TRBV6-3 NA
ASSLAGVGSYEQY TRBJ2-7 TRBV5-5 NA
ASSAQGAGGEKLF TRBJ1-4 TRBV7-9 TRBD1
ASSALRTSGNINEQF TRBJ2-1 TRBV6-4 TRBD2
ASSSNSGRGNNEQF TRBJ2-1 TRBV5-1 TRBD2
ASSLGGASQPQH TRBJ1-5 TRBV7-9 NA
ASTGGTGSEKLF TRBJ1-4 TRBV9 TRBD1
ASSLGGQGNTEAF TRBJ1-1 TRBV5-4 NA
SWGTEAF TRBJ1-1 TRBV21-1 NA
ASSLAKEQRYSNQPQH TRBJ1-5 TRBV5-6 NA
ASSRPGQVLNEQF TRBJ2-1 TRBV7-9 TRBD1
ATSRDYSQVPEQY TRBJ2-7 TRBV15 NA
ASTVAAGGTYEQY TRBJ2-7 TRBV19 TRBD2
AWSGIGFLGAGAF TRBJ1-1 TRBV30 NA
ASSPMAGTKATQY TRBJ2-5 TRBV7-6 TRBD2
ATSDLEESTDTQY TRBJ2-3 TRBV24-1 NA
ASSPQGASTTDTQY TRBJ2-3 TRBV12-3/TRBV12-4 TRBD1
ASSTQGLTDTQY TRBJ2-3 TRBV9 TRBD1
ASSQSRTGYGYT TRBJ1-2 TRBV4-3 TRBD1
ASSQGPGRLAKNIQY TRBJ2-4 TRBV28 NA
ASSNPRDVYEQY TRBJ2-7 TRBV7-9 NA
ASSLPDPYNEQF TRBJ2-1 TRBV12-3/TRBV12-4 NA
ASSQDPAGGGEQF TRBJ2-1 TRBV4-3 TRBD2
ASSHPGGPNNEQF TRBJ2-1 TRBV4-1 NA
ASSLTSGSSTDTQY TRBJ2-3 TRBV12-3/TRBV12-4 TRBD2
ASSIHGFGSPLH TRBJ1-6 TRBV19 NA
ASSLIEAF TRBJ1-1 TRBV12-3/TRBV12-4 NA
ACARRLAGTGELF TRBJ2-2 TRBV30 NA
ANGQGKNSYGYT TRBJ1-2 TRBV6-1 TRBD1
ASSLLSGGSNEQF TRBJ2-1 TRBV5-5 TRBD2
AYERLVQETQY TRBJ2-5 TRBV30 NA
ASSEMTSGGVTEQF TRBJ2-1 TRBV5-1 TRBD2
SVEVGKGGYGYT TRBJ1-2 TRBV29-1 NA
ASSLGSGRAWETQY TRBJ2-5 TRBV11-2 TRBD2
ASSLDVPPGLDEQF TRBJ2-1 TRBV11-2 NA
ASSLAGGMNEQF TRBJ2-1 TRBV5-1 TRBD1
ATSSGKVGQPQH TRBJ1-5 TRBV15 NA
ASSSRRLSNQPQH TRBJ1-5 TRBV12-3/TRBV12-4 NA
ASGYTEAF TRBJ1-1 TRBV12-3/TRBV12-4 NA
ASSSETEAF TRBJ1-1 TRBV5-1 NA
SASPLTDVYTEAF TRBJ1-1 TRBV20-1 NA
ASSLFQGNTEAF TRBJ1-1 TRBV27 NA
ASSGTSGDTGELF TRBJ2-2 TRBV6-1 TRBD2